This T cell receptor (beta chain) was captured in a study of T and B cells in COVID-19 patients. The study, taken as a whole, reports: At recovery TRB diversity and richness exceeded healthy donors, after highly clonal active COVID-19 repertoires. Patients with COVID-19 reportedly showed strongly skewed T cell receptor beta variable and joining gene usage.

The V and J ends lost 8 bases and 0 bases, in that order; junction bases with no gene match: 8. The CDR3 runs 15 residues. The germline V gene encodes CDR1 MNHEY and CDR2 SMNVEV (reference sequence). From blood, about 250-500 ng of genomic DNA served as TRB template. BIOMED2 TRB-A/B primer pools were used in multiplex TRB PCR. MiXCR, applied by TCRdb to the multiplex PCR reads, yields one record per CDR3 protein. Among some 6,300 distinct CDR3 sequences, around 34% were seen once, and the ten largest hold 50% to 60%. As for this clonotype: Its antigen is as yet unknown.

The rearrangement links TRBV27 to TRBJ2-5; 8 bases are shared with TRBD1. The TCR originated in a human donor with active COVID-19. Sequenced material: blood. The CDR3 here is CASSQGAANQETQYF. CDR3 DNA: TGTGCCAGCTCCCAGGGGGCGGCAAACCAAGAGACCCAGTACTTC.